Reported below is one T cell receptor beta chain. The CDR3 totals 12 residues. The germline CDR1 and CDR2 sequences are PRHDT and FYEKMQ (reference sequence). Between the trimmed V and J ends, which lost 3 bases and 5 bases, there was a span of 8 bases. This sample stems from a study of CD8 T cells in Susac syndrome. Study in general: Patients with Susac syndrome were, at the time of blood collection, therapy-naive, maintained on corticosteroids, or maintained on intravenous immunoglobulin alone.

Random hexamers served to reverse transcribe about 0.5 to 1 ug RNA. An immunoSEQ multiplex PCR amplified TCR beta CDR3 over 54 Vbeta and 13 Jbeta. TCRdb re-called the immunoSEQ multiplex PCR reads with MiXCR, one entry per CDR3 protein. The data contain 50,000 to 55,000 distinct CDR3 sequences, 85% to 95% of them singletons. Sequencing of TCR beta was performed on blood CD8+ T cells and on blood CD4+ T cells. Sequencing was carried out using CD8+ T cells from PBMCs. This receptor was identified in a human donor with Susac syndrome. The rearrangement links TRBV13 to TRBJ2-7, with D unclear. DNA of the CDR3: TGTGCCAGCAGCTTCGGGTTCGACGAGCAGTACTTC. Protein sequence: CASSFGFDEQYF.